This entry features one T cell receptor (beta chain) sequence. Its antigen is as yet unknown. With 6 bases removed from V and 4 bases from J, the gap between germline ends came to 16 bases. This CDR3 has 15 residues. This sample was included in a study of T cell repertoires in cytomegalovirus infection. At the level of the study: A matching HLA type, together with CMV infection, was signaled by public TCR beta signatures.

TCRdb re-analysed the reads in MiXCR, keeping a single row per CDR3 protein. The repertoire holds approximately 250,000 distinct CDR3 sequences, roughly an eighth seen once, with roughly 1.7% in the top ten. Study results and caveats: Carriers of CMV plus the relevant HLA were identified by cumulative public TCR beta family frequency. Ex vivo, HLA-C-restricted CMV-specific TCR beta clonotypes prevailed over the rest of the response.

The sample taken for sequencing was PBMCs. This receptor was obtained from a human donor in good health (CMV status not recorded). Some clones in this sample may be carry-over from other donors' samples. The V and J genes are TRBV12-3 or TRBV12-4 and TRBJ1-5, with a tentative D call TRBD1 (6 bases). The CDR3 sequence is CASRATGTPNQPQHF. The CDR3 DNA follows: TGTGCCAGCAGGGCTACGGGGACACCTAATCAGCCCCAGCATTTT.